This entry lists 26 T cell receptor beta chains sequenced from one sample in a study of blood T cell repertoires in COVID-19. The table came from immunoSEQ multiplex PCR; TCRdb's copy has only in-frame clones and leaves some out. In the table there are 100,000 to 120,000 clones, approximately 67% of which are singletons. Sequenced input: peripheral blood. The receptors derive from a woman aged 55-69 years with acute or convalescent COVID-19.

The V call is TRBV18, the J call TRBJ1-1, with 9 bases lining up with TRBD1. Germline-derived CDR1 and CDR2 are KGHSH and LQKENI. The V and J ends lost 8 bases and 0 bases, in that order; junction bases with no gene match: 13. The CDR3 length is 17 residues. CDR3 coding DNA: TGTGCCAGCCATTCGACCAAGGACAGGGGCATGAACACTGAAGCTTTCTTT. Amino acids: CASHSTKDRGMNTEAFF.

This chain uses TRBV5-1 with TRBJ2-1; 7 nucleotides line up with TRBD1. Unmatched junction bases numbered 1, after V lost 2 bases and J lost 8 bases. There are 12 residues in the CDR3. Germline CDR1 and CDR2: SGHRS and YFSETQ. CDR3 amino acids: CASSLQGHEQFF. CDR3 DNA sequence: TGCGCCAGCAGCTTACAGGGGCATGAGCAGTTCTTC.

This sequence joins TRBV30 and TRBJ1-4; 8 bases are a match to TRBD1. The CDR3 runs 15 residues. CDR1 and CDR2 from the germline V gene are GTSNPN and SVGIG (reference sequence). The trim removed 2 bases at V and 7 bases at J, leaving 9 bases unmatched. DNA for the CDR3: TGTGCCTGGAGTCCAATCAGGGGGCCCAGTGAAAAACTGTTTTTT. Translated, it gives CAWSPIRGPSEKLFF.

In regard to this clone: This specimen includes other DNA sequences encoding the same CDR3. The genes are TRBV30 and TRBJ2-3; D unresolved. This CDR3 contains 12 residues. Germline CDR1 is GTSNPN and CDR2 is SVGIG (reference sequence). V was trimmed by 2 bases and J by 6 bases, leaving 9 bases between them. The CDR3 loop reads CAWSLSTDTQYF. The CDR3 nucleotides are TGTGCCTGGAGTCTTTCTACGGATACGCAGTATTTT.

Worth noting for this clone: One junction end does not reproduce the germline sequence, and a read error may be involved. This sequence joins TRBV4-2 and TRBJ1-2; 9 positions match TRBD1. The CDR3 sequence is 17 residues long. Germline assignment: CDR1 LGHNA and CDR2 YNFKEQ. Written as DNA, the CDR3 is TGTGCCAGCAGCAAAGAAAGAACAGGGGGCGCAGAATATGGCTACACCTTC. Amino acid sequence: CASSKERTGGAEYGYTF.

The chain combines TRBV5-1 with TRBJ1-4; 8 bases are a match to TRBD1. Germline-derived CDR1 and CDR2 are SGHRS and YFSETQ. With V trimmed by 4 bases and J by 7 bases, 9 bases remained unmatched. This CDR3 is 15 amino acids long. The CDR3 DNA reads TGCGCCAGCAGCACCGATTCTGGGACAGGTGAAAAACTGTTTTTT. This codes for CASSTDSGTGEKLFF.

The chain employs TRBV5-1 and TRBJ2-2; 9 nucleotides line up with TRBD1. V shed 4 bases, J shed 2 bases, and the junction held 9 bases outside the gene matches. The CDR3 has 17 residues. Germline V gives CDR1 SGHRS, CDR2 YFSETQ. The CDR3 DNA reads as TGCGCCAGCAGCGGCTTCCCGGGACAGGGCAACACCGGGGAGCTGTTTTTT. This encodes CASSGFPGQGNTGELFF.

This chain uses TRBV6-5 with TRBJ1-5; possibly TRBD1 for D (5 bases). V was clipped by 5 bases and J by 7 bases, with 12 bases between them. This CDR3 comprises 13 residues. Germline values: CDR1 MNHEY, CDR2 SVGAGI. DNA for the CDR3: TGTGCCAGCAGTCTGGGGGGAGGACAGCCCCAGCATTTT. Residues: CASSLGGGQPQHF.

This clone is a singleton in its sample. Other DNA sequences in this specimen translate into the identical CDR3. The CDR3 DNA reads TGTGCCAGCAGCTTAGATCGGAATCAGCCCCAGCATTTT. Encoded protein: CASSLDRNQPQHF. V and J are TRBV11-2 and TRBJ1-5; D gene unclear. The ends were cut back, 0 bases at V and 4 bases at J, with 4 bases in the middle. Germline loops: CDR1 SGHAT, CDR2 FQNNGV. CDR3 length: 13 residues. Using reference TRBV11-2 and TRBJ1-5 for the parts outside the CDR3, the full variable domain is EAGVAQSPRYKIIEKRQSVAFWCNPISGHATLYWYQQILGQGPKLLIQFQNNGVVDDSQLPKDRFSAERLKGVDSTLKIQPAKLEDSAVYLCASSLDRNQPQHFGDGTRLSIL.

This rearrangement joins TRBV10-3 to TRBJ1-2, with 7 bases that match TRBD1. From germline, CDR1 is ENHRY and CDR2 SYGVKD. Trimming cost V 5 bases and J 5 bases; bases outside gene matches: 5. There are 13 residues in the CDR3. DNA of the CDR3: TGTGCCATCAGTATGGGACAGAAGTATGGCTACACCTTC. Amino acids: CAISMGQKYGYTF.

The chain is built from TRBV7-2 and TRBJ1-3, with TRBD1 as a possible D gene (5 bases). CDR1 is SGHTA, CDR2 FQGNSA, per germline. The CDR3 sequence is 16 residues long. With 5 bases removed from V and 5 bases from J, the gap between germline ends came to 19 bases. CDR3 nucleotide sequence: TGTGCCAGCAGCCTAGGCCCGGGGGAACGGCGAAACACCATATATTTT. Its protein is CASSLGPGERRNTIYF. Filled out from reference TRBV7-2 and TRBJ1-3, the complete variable domain reads GAGVSQSPSNKVTEKGKDVELRCDPISGHTALYWYRQSLGQGLEFLIYFQGNSAPDKSGLPSDRFSAERTGGSVSTLTIQRTQQEDSAVYLCASSLGPGERRNTIYFGEGSWLTVV.

This rearrangement joins TRBV6-2 or TRBV6-3 to TRBJ2-1; 9 positions agree with TRBD1. The junction had 6 bases not matched to a gene; V was cut back by 6 bases and J by 6 bases. Germline V gene lookup returns CDR1 MNHEY and CDR2 SVGEGT. The CDR3 runs to 14 residues. The CDR3 sequence: CASSDRTGANEQFF. In DNA, the CDR3 is TGTGCCAGCAGCGATAGGACAGGGGCCAATGAGCAGTTCTTC.

V and J are TRBV7-8 and TRBJ2-7; 7 bases are a match to TRBD2. Per germline, CDR1 SGHVS and CDR2 FQNEAQ. CDR3 length: 15 residues. The V and J ends lost 1 base and 2 bases, in that order; junction bases with no gene match: 5. CDR3 sequence (DNA): TGTGCCAGCAGCTTAGTTGGGGGGGTCCCCTACGAGCAGTACTTC. Translated, it gives CASSLVGGVPYEQYF. The full variable domain, rest sourced from reference TRBV7-8 and TRBJ2-7, is GAGVSQSPRYKVAKRGQDVALRCDPISGHVSLFWYQQALGQGPEFLTYFQNEAQLDKSGLPSDRFFAERPEGSVSTLKIQRTQQEDSAVYLCASSLVGGVPYEQYFGPGTRLTVT.

This clone appeared a few times. This chain's CDR3 is CASSLNGMSSYEQYF. CDR3 coding DNA: TGTGCCAGCAGCTTAAACGGGATGAGCTCCTACGAGCAGTACTTC. The chain employs TRBV7-2 and TRBJ2-7; weak D call: TRBD2 (5 bases). V was trimmed by 2 bases and J by 0 bases, leaving 11 bases between them. CDR1 is SGHTA, CDR2 FQGNSA, per germline. The CDR3 has 15 amino acids.

The chain uses TRBV28 and TRBJ2-5; tentative D call: TRBD2 (7 bases). The CDR3 runs 15 residues. V shed 4 bases and J shed 3 bases, with 15 bases lying between them. The germline CDR1 and CDR2 sequences are MDHEN and SYDVKM. This chain's CDR3 is CASSSPPGGKETQYF. In nucleotides, the CDR3 is TGTGCCAGCAGTTCCCCCCCGGGGGGCAAAGAGACCCAGTACTTC.

This chain's CDR3 is CASSFLTGDQPQHF. As DNA, the CDR3 is TGTGCCAGCAGTTTTCTGACAGGGGACCAGCCCCAGCATTTT. The chain carries TRBV28 and TRBJ1-5; 8 bases match TRBD1. With 3 bases clipped from V and 7 bases from J, the junction kept 5 bases outside the gene matches. Germline CDR1 and CDR2: MDHEN and SYDVKM. The CDR3 contains 14 residues.

The V and J genes are TRBV2 and TRBJ2-7, with a possible D match to TRBD2 (5 bases). V shed 5 bases and J shed 5 bases, with 7 bases lying between them. This CDR3 is 11 amino acids long. Germline V lookup: CDR1 SNHLY, CDR2 FYNNEI. CDR3 amino acids: CASSLGDEQYF. The DNA for the CDR3 is TGTGCCAGCAGTCTCGGGGACGAGCAGTACTTC.

This sequence joins TRBV9 and TRBJ2-1; 10 bases fit TRBD2. V shed 0 bases and J 10 bases; nucleotides not matched to a gene: 7. The CDR3 totals 15 residues. Germline CDR1 and CDR2: SGDLS and YYNGEE. This chain's CDR3 is CASSVASGGVREQFF. The CDR3 DNA is TGTGCCAGCAGCGTAGCAAGCGGGGGGGTTCGGGAGCAGTTCTTC.

The genes are TRBV5-6 and TRBJ1-1; tentative D call: TRBD1 (6 bases). V shed 4 bases and J shed 5 bases, with 18 bases lying between them. The CDR3 has 15 amino acids. Germline V lookup: CDR1 SGHDT, CDR2 YYEEEE. CDR3 amino acids: CASSPIGGSRTEAFF. CDR3 DNA: TGTGCCAGCAGCCCAATAGGGGGTTCGAGGACTGAAGCTTTCTTT.

The V and J genes are TRBV5-1 and TRBJ2-3, with TRBD1 matching 7 bases. This CDR3 comprises 18 residues. The J segment lost 4 bases and the V segment lost 0 bases, leaving 14 bases of the junction unmatched. Germline CDR1 and CDR2: SGHRS and YFSETQ. CDR3 protein: CASSLGQGGRVFSDTQYF. The DNA of the CDR3 is TGCGCCAGCAGCTTGGGACAGGGCGGGCGTGTTTTTTCAGATACGCAGTATTTT.

The genes are TRBV7-9 and TRBJ1-1; no reliable D call. CDR3 length: 14 residues. The germline gives CDR1 SEHNR, CDR2 FQNEAQ (reference sequence). V was pared by 5 bases and J by 4 bases, with 14 bases between. CDR3 sequence (DNA): TGTGCCAGCAGCGTAATGGCCGTCGCCACTGAAGCTTTCTTT. This translates into CASSVMAVATEAFF. Complete variable domain (other parts from reference TRBV7-9 and TRBJ1-1): DTGVSQNPRHKITKRGQNVTFRCDPISEHNRLYWYRQTLGQGPEFLTYFQNEAQLEKSRLLSDRFSAERPKGSFSTLEIQRTEQGDSAMYLCASSVMAVATEAFFGQGTRLTVV.

This clone was found once. The rearrangement links TRBV12-3 or TRBV12-4 to TRBJ1-5; perhaps TRBD1 as D (6 bases). V lost 8 bases and J 5 bases, leaving 10 bases between the germline ends. The CDR3 is 12 amino acids. CDR3 nucleotides: TGTGCCAGCCGACAGGAAGATCAGCCCCAGCATTTT. Residues: CASRQEDQPQHF.

The count of this clone is one. DNA for the CDR3: TGTGCCAGCAGCTTTAATGGGGGGGGGCTGGTTGAAAAACTGTTTTTT. This sequence encodes CASSFNGGGLVEKLFF. The V call is TRBV7-2, the J call TRBJ1-4; weak D call: TRBD1 (6 bases). This CDR3 has 16 residues. The V end lost 3 bases, the J end lost 7 bases, and 18 bases lay between the germline ends. CDR1 and CDR2 from the germline V gene are SGHTA and FQGNSA.

The chain combines TRBV10-3 with TRBJ2-7, with 10 bases fitting TRBD1. CDR3 length: 15 amino acids. V lost 10 bases, J lost 1 base, and 10 bases stayed unmatched. Per the germline V gene, CDR1 is ENHRY and CDR2 is SYGVKD. CDR3 residues: CATSPRTGGSYEQYF. CDR3 in DNA: TGTGCCACCTCGCCTCGGACAGGGGGATCCTACGAGCAGTACTTC.

The chain combines TRBV6-5 with TRBJ1-6; D ambiguous. V was trimmed by 7 bases and J by 7 bases, leaving 8 bases between them. Germline CDR1 reads MNHEY; CDR2 reads SVGAGI. The CDR3 spans 12 residues. In DNA form, the CDR3 reads TGTGCCAGCAAACAGCAGAATTCACCCCTCCACTTT. It specifies CASKQQNSPLHF.

This chain links TRBV3-1 (or the pseudogene TRBV3-2) with TRBJ2-2; D is possibly TRBD1 (6 bases). The CDR3 is made up of 11 amino acids. Germline-derived CDR1 and CDR2 are LGHDT and YNNKEL (reference sequence). Trimming took off 6 bases at V and 9 bases at J, with 8 bases between the two ends. For the CDR3, the DNA is TGTGCCAGCAGACAGGGCCGGGAGCTGTTTTTT. Amino acids: CASRQGRELFF.